This entry lists 25 T cell receptor beta chains sequenced from one sample in a study of blood T cell repertoires in COVID-19. Assay: immunoSEQ multiplex PCR; the TCRdb copy retains only in-frame clones and omits some. The sample has approximately 350,000 clones, roughly 90% seen once. Sequencing input: peripheral blood. The receptors originated from a woman between 55 and 75 years old with COVID-19, enrolled during active disease.

The CDR3 nucleotides are TGTGCCAGCAGCTGGGGGGACAATGAGCAGTTCTTC. Translation gives CASSWGDNEQFF. V is TRBV5-6 and J is TRBJ2-1, with D tentatively TRBD2 (6 bases). The CDR3 loop spans 12 amino acids. Per germline, CDR1 SGHDT and CDR2 YYEEEE. V lost 3 bases, J lost 5 bases, and 6 bases lay in between.

J is TRBJ1-2 and V is TRBV6-5; the D gene is possibly TRBD1 (5 bases). The germline V gene has CDR1 MNHEY and CDR2 SVGAGI. The CDR3 totals 13 residues. V gave up 4 bases and J gave up 4 bases, with 10 bases separating them. This chain's CDR3 is CASSLGQIYGYTF. The CDR3 DNA reads TGTGCCAGCAGTTTGGGGCAGATCTATGGCTACACCTTC.

The gene calls are TRBV2 and TRBJ2-3; 8 bases align to TRBD2. The CDR3 consists of 14 residues. The germline V gene encodes CDR1 SNHLY and CDR2 FYNNEI. V shed 6 bases and J 3 bases; nucleotides not matched to a gene: 5. The CDR3 region is CASSRGGPTDTQYF. As DNA, the CDR3 is TGTGCCAGCAGCCGCGGGGGGCCGACAGATACGCAGTATTTT.

The chain employs TRBV6-2 or TRBV6-3 and TRBJ1-1; a possible D gene is TRBD1 (5 bases). V was pared by 6 bases and J by 8 bases, with 16 bases between. CDR3 size: 13 residues. Germline V lookup: CDR1 MNHEY, CDR2 SVGEGT. In DNA, the CDR3 is TGTGCCAGCAGCCGAATCGGGGGAGCCGAAGCTTTCTTT. This translates into CASSRIGGAEAFF.

The chain is built from TRBV7-2 and TRBJ2-1, with 8 bases identical to TRBD2. Germline V lookup: CDR1 SGHTA, CDR2 FQGNSA. V trimming: 0 bases; J trimming: 4 bases; junction bases outside the gene matches: 5. This CDR3 contains 16 residues. This CDR3 is CASSLATGGWYNEQFF. DNA for the CDR3: TGTGCCAGCAGCTTAGCGACGGGGGGGTGGTACAATGAGCAGTTCTTC.

CDR3 amino acids: CASSGTGVTGNTIYF. CDR3 nucleotide sequence: TGTGCCAGCTCCGGGACAGGGGTTACTGGAAACACCATATATTTT. The rearrangement uses TRBV18 and TRBJ1-3; 10 bases match TRBD1. This CDR3 comprises 15 residues. CDR1 is KGHSH and CDR2 is LQKENI in the germline V gene. The trim removed 6 bases at V and 2 bases at J, leaving 4 bases unmatched.

The V gene is TRBV3-1 (or the pseudogene TRBV3-2), the J gene TRBJ2-1, with unresolved D. Germline V gene sequence: CDR1 LGHDT, CDR2 YNNKEL (reference sequence). Trimming removed 0 bases from V and 5 bases from J, with 8 bases in between. The CDR3 consists of 14 residues. The CDR3 DNA sequence: TGTGCCAGCAGCCAAGATTACATCGACAATGAGCAGTTCTTC. Its protein product is CASSQDYIDNEQFF.

This chain connects TRBV3-1 (or the pseudogene TRBV3-2) to TRBJ2-5; 10 bases match TRBD2. The CDR3 is 21 amino acids. After removal of 0 bases from V and 4 bases from J, the junction contained 20 bases not matched to a gene. The germline V gene has CDR1 LGHDT and CDR2 YNNKEL (reference sequence). CDR3 sequence (DNA): TGTGCCAGCAGCCAAGAGTCGACCAGCGGGGGGGCTAAGACGATCCGAGAGACCCAGTACTTC. Translating gives CASSQESTSGGAKTIRETQYF.

The V call is TRBV10-3, the J call TRBJ2-7, with 13 bases identical to TRBD2. The CDR3 totals 15 residues. After removal of 2 bases from V and 3 bases from J, the junction contained 1 base not matched to a gene. The germline gives CDR1 ENHRY, CDR2 SYGVKD. Written as DNA, the CDR3 is TGTGCCATCAGTGAGGGGACTAGCGGGAACTACGAGCAGTACTTC. This codes for CAISEGTSGNYEQYF.

Here the CDR3 reads CASDGAGRGYTF. The CDR3 region has the DNA TGTGCCAGCGACGGGGCCGGGAGGGGTTACACCTTC. The chain combines TRBV11-2 with TRBJ1-2, with D possibly TRBD1 on 5 matching bases. CDR3 length equals 12 residues. Germline assignment: CDR1 SGHAT and CDR2 FQNNGV. Trimming removed 8 bases at V and 11 bases at J, with 18 bases between.

There are many counts of this clone. The chain links TRBV21-1 to TRBJ2-6; no DNA check was done on the table's D call, TRBD1. TRBV21-1 is reported as a pseudogene. The CDR3 consists of 17 residues. In DNA form, the CDR3 reads TGTGCCAGCAGTACCGGGACACTATACTCTGGGGCCAACGTCCTGACTTTC. As protein: CASSTGTLYSGANVLTF.

Note on this clone: Other DNA sequences within the sample encode an identical CDR3. This chain's CDR3 is CASSLGQGSSYEQYF. The DNA for the CDR3 is TGTGCCAGCAGCTTGGGACAGGGAAGCTCCTACGAGCAGTACTTC. The chain has TRBV5-4 and TRBJ2-7; TRBD1 aligns across 7 bases. After removal of 0 bases from V and 0 bases from J, the junction contained 3 bases not matched to a gene. The CDR3 sequence is 15 residues long. CDR1 is SGHNT, CDR2 YYREEE, per germline (reference sequence).

The rearrangement uses TRBV6-2 or TRBV6-3 and TRBJ1-2, with TRBD1 matching 9 bases. This CDR3 spans 13 amino acids. Losses at the gene ends were 5 bases for V and 5 bases for J; bases not matched to a gene: 3. From germline, CDR1 is MNHEY and CDR2 SVGEGT. The CDR3 protein is CASSHGTGYGYTF. Written as DNA, the CDR3 is TGTGCCAGCAGTCACGGGACAGGGTATGGCTACACCTTC.

The chain couples TRBV30 to TRBJ1-5, with 7 bases lining up with TRBD1. Germline CDR1 GTSNPN, CDR2 SVGIG (reference sequence). V trimming: 1 base; J trimming: 7 bases; junction bases outside the gene matches: 4. The CDR3 length is 13 residues. In DNA, the CDR3 is TGTGCCTGGAGTGCCAGGGGGAACCAGCCCCAGCATTTT. Its protein is CAWSARGNQPQHF.

The genes are TRBV29-1 and TRBJ2-5; 10 bases fit TRBD1. CDR1 is SQVTM and CDR2 is ANQGSEA in the germline V gene. This CDR3 has 15 residues. Trimming took 6 bases from V and 2 from J; bases not matched to a gene: 9. CDR3 DNA sequence: TGCAGCGTGACTCCGGGACAGGGGATTCAAGAGACCCAGTACTTC. This gives the protein CSVTPGQGIQETQYF.

The chain couples TRBV3-1 (or the pseudogene TRBV3-2) to TRBJ2-5, with 11 bases identical to TRBD2. This CDR3 is built from 16 residues. From germline, CDR1 is LGHDT and CDR2 YNNKEL (reference sequence). The V and J ends lost 1 base and 1 base, in that order; junction bases with no gene match: 2. Here the CDR3 reads CASSQGTSGPQETQYF. CDR3 in DNA: TGTGCCAGCAGCCAAGGGACTAGCGGGCCCCAAGAGACCCAGTACTTC.

J is TRBJ1-1 and V is TRBV10-3; 8 bases line up with TRBD1. The CDR3 runs to 17 residues. V lost 0 bases to trimming and J lost 4 bases; unmatched junction nucleotides: 10. CDR1 and CDR2 (germline): ENHRY, SYGVKD. The CDR3 sequence is CAISESKTGDLATEAFF. CDR3 in DNA: TGTGCCATCAGTGAGTCGAAGACAGGGGACTTAGCCACTGAAGCTTTCTTT.

This clone was found once. The chain is built from TRBV3-1 (or the pseudogene TRBV3-2) and TRBJ1-3, with D unresolved. Deletions cut 0 bases from V and 4 bases from J, with 4 bases between. The CDR3 loop spans 13 amino acids. Germline V gene sequence: CDR1 LGHDT, CDR2 YNNKEL (reference sequence). CDR3 region: CASSQDQGNTIYF. The CDR3 DNA sequence: TGTGCCAGCAGCCAAGATCAGGGAAACACCATATATTTT.

This sequence joins TRBV7-2 and TRBJ1-2; possibly TRBD1 for D (5 bases). The germline V gene encodes CDR1 SGHTA and CDR2 FQGNSA. Trimming stripped 1 base from V and 8 bases from J, with 14 bases between. This CDR3 is built from 14 residues. The CDR3 loop is CASSLVGQGQGYTF. CDR3 nucleotides: TGTGCCAGCAGCTTAGTAGGGCAGGGCCAAGGCTACACCTTC. Supplemented by reference TRBV7-2 and TRBJ1-2, the full variable domain reads GAGVSQSPSNKVTEKGKDVELRCDPISGHTALYWYRQSLGQGLEFLIYFQGNSAPDKSGLPSDRFSAERTGGSVSTLTIQRTQQEDSAVYLCASSLVGQGQGYTFGSGTRLTVV.

This clone is a singleton in its sample. V usage is TRBV5-1 and J usage is TRBJ2-7; 11 bases fit TRBD1. The CDR3 contains 15 residues. V trimming: 0 bases; J trimming: 2 bases; junction bases outside the gene matches: 1. Germline CDR1 SGHRS, CDR2 YFSETQ. CDR3 region: CASSLGDRGAYEQYF. The CDR3 bases are TGCGCCAGCAGCTTGGGGGACAGGGGGGCCTACGAGCAGTACTTC.

The V and J genes are TRBV19 and TRBJ1-5; D uncertain. There are 14 residues in the CDR3. Germline V gene data show CDR1 as LNHDA and CDR2 as SQIVND (reference sequence). V lost 7 bases, J lost 0 bases, and 10 bases lay in between. The CDR3 sequence is CASIRSGSNQPQHF. CDR3 DNA: TGTGCCAGTATTCGGAGTGGTAGCAATCAGCCCCAGCATTTT.

The chain links TRBV6-5 to TRBJ1-2, with 8 bases aligning to TRBD1. The J segment lost 5 bases and the V segment lost 6 bases, leaving 8 bases of the junction unmatched. CDR3 length: 14 amino acids. CDR1 MNHEY and CDR2 SVGAGI come from the germline V gene. The CDR3 DNA reads TGTGCCAGCAGCCCCAGGGGGCGATGGTATGGCTACACCTTC. It is translated as CASSPRGRWYGYTF.

This chain joins TRBV9 and TRBJ1-5; tentatively, D is TRBD1 (6 bases). V dropped 0 bases and J dropped 3 bases, with 7 bases sitting between them. Germline assignment: CDR1 SGDLS and CDR2 YYNGEE. The CDR3 is made up of 14 amino acids. CDR3 bases: TGTGCCAGCAGCGTAGGGACAGTCAATCAGCCCCAGCATTTT. Translation gives CASSVGTVNQPQHF. Variable domain in full (rest from reference TRBV9 and TRBJ1-5): DSGVTQTPKHLITATGQRVTLRCSPRSGDLSVYWYQQSLDQGLQFLIQYYNGEERAKGNILERFSAQQFPDLHSELNLSSLELGDSALYFCASSVGTVNQPQHFGDGTRLSIL.

The J gene is TRBJ1-2, the V gene TRBV3-1 (or the pseudogene TRBV3-2); TRBD1 might be the D (5 bases). CDR3 length: 14 residues. The germline CDR1 and CDR2 sequences are LGHDT and YNNKEL (reference sequence). V lost 0 bases and J lost 4, with 9 bases in between. This CDR3 is CASSQDRGFYGYTF. The CDR3 DNA reads as TGTGCCAGCAGCCAAGATCGGGGGTTCTATGGCTACACCTTC.

This clone was observed a few times. V and J are TRBV5-4 and TRBJ1-2; 9 bases align to TRBD1. Trimming at V came to 4 bases and at J to 6 bases, leaving 7 bases not matched to a gene. Germline V gives CDR1 SGHNT, CDR2 YYREEE (reference sequence). This CDR3 region has 14 residues. CDR3 DNA sequence: TGTGCCAGCAGCCCGGGACAGGGCTTGGATGGCTACACCTTC. Translating gives CASSPGQGLDGYTF.